The 21 T cell receptor beta chains presented below share a single source sample, sequenced in a study of blood T cell repertoires in COVID-19. TCRdb's table, derived via immunoSEQ multiplex PCR, lists solely in-frame clones and lacks some. The repertoire has fewer than 250,000 clones, 92% of them found once; the top ten carry more than 0.7%. The sequenced material came from peripheral blood. These receptors came from a man aged 55 to 69 with COVID-19, enrolled during active disease.

The chain couples TRBV5-1 to TRBJ1-4, with TRBD1 matching 8 bases. The trim removed 0 bases at V and 7 bases at J, leaving 8 bases unmatched. The CDR3 is 16 residues long. Germline loops: CDR1 SGHRS, CDR2 YFSETQ. DNA of the CDR3: TGCGCCAGCAGCTTGGGGCAGGGGGCGCGGGGTGAAAAACTGTTTTTT. Translated: CASSLGQGARGEKLFF.

This chain connects TRBV18 to TRBJ2-7, with 7 bases that match TRBD1. The CDR3 extends over 14 amino acids. The V gene end was trimmed by 6 bases and the J gene end by 4 bases; junction bases not matched to a gene: 9. CDR1 and CDR2 from the germline V gene are KGHSH and LQKENI. This CDR3 reads CASSPNQGDYEQYF. DNA of the CDR3: TGTGCCAGCTCGCCCAATCAGGGGGATTACGAGCAGTACTTC. The variable domain in full, with the rest retrieved from reference TRBV18 and TRBJ2-7, is NAGVMQNPRHLVRRRGQEARLRCSPMKGHSHVYWYRQLPEEGLKFMVYLQKENIIDESGMPKERFSAEFPKEGPSILRIQQVVRGDSAAYFCASSPNQGDYEQYFGPGTRLTVT.

The chain links TRBV11-2 to TRBJ2-2; 7 bases line up with TRBD1. This CDR3 has 15 amino acids. The germline CDR1 and CDR2 sequences are SGHAT and FQNNGV. The ends lost 3 bases at V and 10 bases at J; junction bases unmatched: 11. The DNA of the CDR3 is TGTGCCAGCAGCTTCGGACACCCAAGGGGGCCGGAGCTGTTTTTT. Amino acid sequence: CASSFGHPRGPELFF.

The chain links TRBV27 to TRBJ1-1; D not resolved. This CDR3 is built from 15 residues. CDR1 MNHEY and CDR2 SMNVEV come from the germline V gene (reference sequence). Trimming left V 4 bases short and J 4 bases short, with 16 bases between. The DNA of the CDR3 is TGTGCCAGCAGTTCCAAGCCCCAACTCCGCACTGAAGCTTTCTTT. It encodes CASSSKPQLRTEAFF.

J is TRBJ2-3 and V is TRBV6-5, with 10 positions matching TRBD1. The CDR3 runs to 16 residues. The germline CDR1 and CDR2 sequences are MNHEY and SVGAGI. The V segment lost 4 bases and the J segment 3 bases; nucleotides outside the gene matches: 7. CDR3 coding DNA: TGTGCCAGCAGTTTACGGACAGGGGGAGGGACAGATACGCAGTATTTT. This translates into CASSLRTGGGTDTQYF.

The J gene is TRBJ1-1, the V gene TRBV11-3; 7 bases match TRBD1. Germline-derived CDR1 and CDR2 are SGHNT and YENEEA. The CDR3 has 12 amino acids. J gave up 9 bases and V 5 bases, and 6 bases lay outside the gene matches. The chain's CDR3 is CASSRQGSQAFF. The DNA for the CDR3 is TGTGCCAGCAGCCGACAGGGATCTCAAGCTTTCTTT.

A single count supports this clone. V is TRBV5-5 and J is TRBJ2-3, with 16 bases fitting TRBD2. Germline-derived CDR1 and CDR2 are SGHKS and YYEKEE (reference sequence). V lost 4 bases and J lost 7; bases outside the gene matches: 6. The CDR3 contains 16 residues. The CDR3 is CASSPGLAGGPNTQYF. CDR3 nucleotides: TGTGCCAGCAGCCCGGGACTAGCGGGGGGGCCCAATACGCAGTATTTT. The full variable domain, its missing parts supplied by reference TRBV5-5 and TRBJ2-3, is DAGVTQSPTHLIKTRGQQVTLRCSPISGHKSVSWYQQVLGQGPQFIFQYYEKEERGRGNFPDRFSARQFPNYSSELNVNALLLGDSALYLCASSPGLAGGPNTQYFGPGTRLTVL.

CDR3 in DNA: TGCAGTGCTAGGACAGGGGTCGAGCAGTACTTC. Its translation is CSARTGVEQYF. The chain joins TRBV20-1 to TRBJ2-7; 8 bases are shared with TRBD1. The CDR3 is 11 residues long. V shed 3 bases, J shed 6 bases, and the junction held 1 base outside the gene matches. Germline V gene data show CDR1 as DFQATT and CDR2 as SNEGSKA (reference sequence).

CDR3 sequence: CASSSPGSYEQYF. The CDR3 DNA reads as TGTGCCAGTAGTAGTCCAGGGTCCTACGAGCAGTACTTC. The J gene is TRBJ2-7, the V gene TRBV19, with D possibly TRBD1 on 5 matching bases. The ends were cut back, 4 bases at V and 1 base at J, with 8 bases in the middle. The CDR3 is 13 residues long. The germline V gene encodes CDR1 LNHDA and CDR2 SQIVND (reference sequence).

The genes are TRBV23-1 and TRBJ2-7, with D possibly being TRBD1 (5 bases). TRBV23-1 is classed as an ORF, of uncertain function. The V gene lost 3 bases and the J gene lost 5 bases, with 29 bases spanning the gap. This CDR3 has 19 amino acids. The CDR3 sequence: CASSQKPGAVQRFADEQYF. Here the CDR3 DNA reads TGCGCCAGCAGTCAGAAACCTGGGGCGGTACAGAGGTTCGCCGACGAGCAGTACTTC.

Notes on this clone: At one boundary the junction diverges from the germline segment, which might be a read error. The chain has TRBV24-1 and TRBJ2-3; D possibly corresponds to TRBD1 (5 bases). There are 12 residues in the CDR3. From germline, CDR1 is KGHDR and CDR2 SFDVKD. CDR3: CATATQGARPNF. DNA of the CDR3: TGTGCCACCGCTACTCAGGGTGCCCGCCCGAATTTT.

CDR3 sequence reads: CASSPQTGISTPNTEAFF. CDR3 sequence (DNA): TGTGCCAGCAGTCCCCAGACAGGGATTTCCACGCCGAACACTGAAGCTTTCTTT. The chain couples TRBV2 to TRBJ1-1; 7 bases are a match to TRBD1. Germline V CDR1 and CDR2: SNHLY, FYNNEI. V gave up 5 bases and J gave up 1 base; unmatched junction bases: 16. The CDR3 sequence is 18 residues long.

The V call is TRBV24-1, the J call TRBJ2-2; 11 nucleotides match TRBD1. V lost 10 bases, J lost 0 bases, and 9 bases stayed unmatched. The CDR3 loop spans 17 amino acids. Germline CDR1 and CDR2: KGHDR and SFDVKD. DNA for the CDR3: TGTGCCACAACCAGGACAGGGGGCTTGACGAACACCGGGGAGCTGTTTTTT. It specifies CATTRTGGLTNTGELFF.

The chain links TRBV6-6 to TRBJ1-1, with D possibly TRBD1 on 6 matching bases. Per the germline V gene, CDR1 is MNHNY and CDR2 is SVGAGI (reference sequence). The CDR3 has 14 amino acids. Trimming left V 6 bases short and J 2 bases short, with 13 bases between. The CDR3 region has the DNA TGTGCCAGCAGGAGAGGGGACACCAACACTGAAGCTTTCTTT. Translation gives CASRRGDTNTEAFF.

The V and J genes are TRBV18 and TRBJ1-2; tentative D call: TRBD1 (5 bases). Trimming cost V 0 bases and J 3 bases, with 5 bases left between them. Germline V CDR1 and CDR2: KGHSH, LQKENI. CDR3 length: 13 residues. CDR3 region: CASSPPGDYGYTF. CDR3 in DNA: TGTGCCAGCTCACCACCAGGGGACTATGGCTACACCTTC.

Of note for this clone: Within the sample, other DNA sequences also encode this same CDR3. The chain links TRBV5-1 to TRBJ2-7; tentatively, D is TRBD1 (6 bases). V was cut by 2 bases and J by 0 bases, with 12 bases left in between. The CDR3 spans 15 residues. Germline CDR1 is SGHRS and CDR2 is YFSETQ. The CDR3 nucleotides read TGCGCCAGCAGCTTAGTGGCAGGGGCCTCCTACGAGCAGTACTTC. Encoded protein: CASSLVAGASYEQYF.

This chain uses TRBV5-1 with TRBJ1-3, with unresolved D. Between the trimmed V and J ends, which lost 5 bases and 0 bases, there was a span of 12 bases. The CDR3 totals 15 residues. Germline loops: CDR1 SGHRS, CDR2 YFSETQ. DNA of the CDR3: TGCGCCAGCAGTCTGGACGGGGTCTCTGGAAACACCATATATTTT. Amino acids: CASSLDGVSGNTIYF.

The V call is TRBV9, the J call TRBJ1-3; no firm D call. V lost 0 bases, J lost 3 bases, and 10 bases lay in between. This CDR3 spans 15 amino acids. From germline, CDR1 is SGDLS and CDR2 YYNGEE. The CDR3 here is CASSVAGGVGNTIYF. In DNA form, the CDR3 reads TGTGCCAGCAGCGTAGCTGGCGGCGTTGGAAACACCATATATTTT.

J is TRBJ1-2 and V is TRBV29-1; a possible D gene is TRBD1 (5 bases). The V gene lost 3 bases and the J gene lost 2 bases, with 10 bases spanning the gap. Germline V gene lookup returns CDR1 SQVTM and CDR2 ANQGSEA. The CDR3 has 13 residues. The CDR3 sequence is CSVEGGENYGYTF. Here the CDR3 DNA reads TGCAGCGTTGAGGGGGGGGAGAACTATGGCTACACCTTC.

This chain joins TRBV7-9 and TRBJ2-3, with D possibly matching TRBD1 (6 bases). The germline CDR1 and CDR2 sequences are SEHNR and FQNEAQ (reference sequence). Deletions cut 5 bases from V and 4 bases from J, with 16 bases between. This CDR3 is 15 amino acids long. In DNA, the CDR3 is TGTGCCAGCAGCCTCATCAGGGGTCCGTCAGATACGCAGTATTTT. Translation: CASSLIRGPSDTQYF. The whole variable domain, remainder taken from reference TRBV7-9 and TRBJ2-3, is DTGVSQNPRHKITKRGQNVTFRCDPISEHNRLYWYRQTLGQGPEFLTYFQNEAQLEKSRLLSDRFSAERPKGSFSTLEIQRTEQGDSAMYLCASSLIRGPSDTQYFGPGTRLTVL.

V usage is TRBV19 and J usage is TRBJ2-2, with 8 bases identical to TRBD2. The CDR3 extends over 16 amino acids. V shed 1 base, J shed 3 bases, and the junction held 4 bases outside the gene matches. Germline V gene lookup returns CDR1 LNHDA and CDR2 SQIVND (reference sequence). DNA for the CDR3: TGTGCCAGTAGTATAGGGCCTAGCGGGCACACCGGGGAGCTGTTTTTT. It yields the protein CASSIGPSGHTGELFF.